This TCR beta chain derives from a study of CD8+CD57+ T cells in acquired aplastic anemia. Overall study: CD4+ and CD8+ cells, once sorted, gave DNA averaging around 3.2 ug.

Profiles of TCR beta VDJ and CDR3 were generated from a genomic DNA template. MiXCR, applied by TCRdb to the reads, yields one record per CDR3 protein. The sample has 100,000 to 150,000 distinct CDR3 sequences; 48% are singletons. The TCR originated in a human donor in good health, serving as a control. Sequencing input: sorted CD4+, CD8+, or CD8+CD57+ T cells (not recorded which) from PBMCs.

The CDR3 coding sequence is TGTGCCAGCAGTGAAAGGGGGCGGGGCACAGATACGCAGTATTTT. The encoded protein is CASSERGRGTDTQYF. The chain joins TRBV2 to TRBJ2-3, with TRBD1 identical over 7 bases. V lost 2 bases to trimming and J lost 1 base; unmatched junction nucleotides: 3. This CDR3 is built from 15 residues. Germline V gives CDR1 SNHLY, CDR2 FYNNEI. Together with reference TRBV2 and TRBJ2-3, the CDR3 gives the full variable domain: EPEVTQTPSHQVTQMGQEVILRCVPISNHLYFYWYRQILGQKVEFLVSFYNNEISEKSEIFDDQFSVERPDGSNFTLKIRSTKLEDSAMYFCASSERGRGTDTQYFGPGTRLTVL.